A selection of T cell receptor beta chains follows, all from one sample in a study of blood T cell repertoires in COVID-19. Produced via immunoSEQ multiplex PCR; TCRdb's table is partial and in-frame only. The table has roughly 160,000 clones, almost 85% seen once. The sample comprised peripheral blood. The receptor source for this set is a man younger than 35 with active or convalescent COVID-19. Each CDR3 is given with its conserved first and last residue. A D gene is named only where the DNA matches it firmly. The size entry is marked missing in some rows and otherwise reads once, few, many or a size class.

.,TRBV24-1,.,TRBJ2-7,CATSDRGLSPYEQYF,TGTGCCACCAGTGATAGGGGTTTATCTCCCTACGAGCAGTACTTC
once,TRBV19,.,TRBJ2-3,CASTPGGTDTQYF,TGTGCCAGCACTCCGGGGGGCACAGATACGCAGTATTTT
.,TRBV6-1,.,TRBJ1-6,CASSEYSSQGSYNSPLHF,TGTGCCAGCAGTGAATATTCTTCCCAGGGCTCCTATAATTCACCCCTCCACTTT
.,TRBV3-1/TRBV3-2,.,TRBJ1-1,CASSQEQFNTEAFF,TGTGCCAGCAGCCAAGAACAGTTCAACACTGAAGCTTTCTTT
.,TRBV30,TRBD2,TRBJ2-5,CAIGLAGGPVETQYF,TGTGCCATCGGACTAGCGGGAGGGCCGGTCGAGACCCAGTACTTC
.,TRBV19,TRBD1,TRBJ1-5,CASSLPRDSSSNQPQHF,TGTGCCAGTAGCCTACCCAGGGACAGCTCTTCTAATCAGCCCCAGCATTTT
.,TRBV6-5,TRBD1,TRBJ1-6,CASRGTGLYNSPLHF,TGTGCCAGCCGGGGGACAGGCCTCTATAATTCACCCCTCCACTTT
.,TRBV2,TRBD1,TRBJ2-2,CASTDRGHGGELFF,TGTGCCAGCACAGACAGGGGGCATGGCGGGGAGCTGTTTTTT
.,TRBV18,TRBD2,TRBJ2-3,CASSPVGTSGTDTQYF,TGTGCCAGCTCACCAGTCGGGACTAGCGGCACAGATACGCAGTATTTT
few,TRBV24-1,TRBD2,TRBJ2-1,CATSDLGLAGWNEQFF,TGTGCCACCAGTGACCTGGGACTAGCTGGGTGGAATGAGCAGTTCTTC
.,TRBV29-1,.,TRBJ1-5,CSVSSASGQPQHF,TGCAGCGTCAGTAGCGCCTCGGGACAGCCCCAGCATTTT
.,TRBV20-1,.,TRBJ1-1,CSTSGNTEAFF,TGCAGTACTTCAGGGAACACTGAAGCTTTCTTT
.,TRBV18,TRBD1,TRBJ1-2,CASSPEGANGYTF,TGTGCCAGCTCACCAGAGGGGGCGAATGGCTACACCTTC
.,TRBV5-1,TRBD1,TRBJ2-2,CASSPTGVMDTGELFF,TGCGCCAGCAGCCCCACAGGGGTGATGGACACCGGGGAGCTGTTTTTT
.,TRBV5-4,.,TRBJ1-2,CASSVGLRTANYGYTF,TGTGCCAGCAGCGTAGGGCTCCGGACAGCTAACTATGGCTACACCTTC
once,TRBV27,.,TRBJ1-1,CASSSQREAFF,TGTGCCAGCAGTTCCCAGAGGGAAGCTTTCTTT
.,TRBV21-1,.,TRBJ1-6,CASSNRRALIYNSPLHF,TGTGCCAGCAGCAATAGGAGGGCCCTTATCTATAATTCACCCCTCCACTTT
few,TRBV15,TRBD2,TRBJ2-1,CATSRDLAGGYNEQFF,TGTGCCACCAGCAGAGATTTAGCGGGGGGGTACAATGAGCAGTTCTTC
.,TRBV2,TRBD1,TRBJ2-3,CASRPPGQVQYF,TGTGCCAGCAGGCCTCCGGGACAGGTGCAGTATTTT
.,TRBV5-1,.,TRBJ2-3,CASSLEGATDTQYF,TGCGCCAGCAGCTTGGAAGGGGCCACAGATACGCAGTATTTT
.,TRBV18,TRBD2,TRBJ2-1,CASSPSGREYNEQFF,TGTGCCAGCTCACCCTCCGGGAGGGAATACAATGAGCAGTTCTTC
.,TRBV5-6,.,TRBJ1-1,CASSLGGSNTEAFF,TGTGCCAGCAGCTTGGGAGGATCCAACACTGAAGCTTTCTTT